The source of this TCR beta chain is a study of cytomegalovirus exposure and HLA in healthy donors. Primers included in the PCR were 60 Vbeta and 13 Jbeta primers. Sequenced by immunoSEQ multiplex PCR; TCRdb stores in-frame clones only, minus some. The profile shows approximately 120,000 clones, about 10% of them singletons. V lost 0 bases, J lost 5 bases, and 14 bases lay in between. Germline CDR1 is MGHRA and CDR2 is YSYEKL. The CDR3 is made up of 16 amino acids. The source is a woman in her late teens or twenties in good health and CMV-seropositive. This chain connects TRBV4-1 to TRBJ1-5; D is ambiguous. Sequenced sample: PBMCs. This CDR3 reads CASSQDTGWGDQPQHF. In DNA form, the CDR3 reads TGCGCCAGCAGCCAAGATACCGGGTGGGGAGATCAGCCCCAGCATTTT.